These T cell receptor beta chains were read from a single sample in a study of neurological immune-mediated disorders. TCRdb recomputed calls from the 5' RACE reads with MiXCR, one row per CDR3 protein. Here the sample spans fewer than 60,000 distinct CDR3 sequences, 10% being singletons. Sequencing input: PBMCs. These receptors were obtained from an older man with HTLV-1-associated myelopathy (HAM/TSP). The CDR3 runs from the conserved cysteine through the conserved F or W. Each record gives: D gene, V gene, clone size, J gene, CDR3 DNA, CDR3 protein. D genes are given only for firm matches. A clone size is listed for some rows: how often the clone was seen (once, few, many), or a class if it is expanded.

d_gene: NA
v_gene: TRBV20-1
abundance: many
j_gene: TRBJ1-3
CDR3nt: TGCAGTGCTAGACAGGGTGGTCTCTCCGGAAACACCATATATTTT
CDR3aa: CSARQGGLSGNTIYF

d_gene: NA
v_gene: TRBV28
abundance: many
j_gene: TRBJ2-3
CDR3nt: TGTGCCAGCAGTCTTACTCAGGCGGGAGATACGCAGTATTTT
CDR3aa: CASSLTQAGDTQYF

d_gene: NA
v_gene: TRBV12-3/TRBV12-4
abundance: many
j_gene: TRBJ2-3
CDR3nt: TGTGCCAGCAACGTTCCAGGCACAGATACGCAGTATTTT
CDR3aa: CASNVPGTDTQYF

d_gene: TRBD1
v_gene: TRBV20-1
abundance: few
j_gene: TRBJ2-2
CDR3nt: TGCAGTGCGTACGGGACAGGGGGCACCGGGGAGCTGTTTTTT
CDR3aa: CSAYGTGGTGELFF

d_gene: NA
v_gene: TRBV20-1
abundance: few
j_gene: TRBJ2-1
CDR3nt: TGCAGTGCTAGAGACCCGAAGCGGTACAATGAGCAGTTCTTC
CDR3aa: CSARDPKRYNEQFF

d_gene: NA
v_gene: TRBV20-1
abundance: many
j_gene: TRBJ1-4
CDR3nt: TGCAGTGCTACCACAGGGAGAAGTGAAAAACTGTTTTTT
CDR3aa: CSATTGRSEKLFF

d_gene: NA
v_gene: TRBV7-8
abundance: many
j_gene: TRBJ2-7
CDR3nt: TGTGCCAGCAGGGCCCGGGGGGCCCTCTACGAGCAGTACTTC
CDR3aa: CASRARGALYEQYF

d_gene: TRBD2
v_gene: TRBV3-1
abundance: many
j_gene: TRBJ2-1
CDR3nt: TGTGCCAGCAGCCAAGAGGGTCTAGCGGGCTACAATGAGCAGTTCTTC
CDR3aa: CASSQEGLAGYNEQFF

d_gene: NA
v_gene: TRBV5-1
abundance: many
j_gene: TRBJ2-5
CDR3nt: TGCGCCAGCAGCTCCGGCGGGGTAATCCAAGAGACCCAGTACTTC
CDR3aa: CASSSGGVIQETQYF

d_gene: TRBD2
v_gene: TRBV7-2
abundance: many
j_gene: TRBJ2-2
CDR3nt: TGTGCCAGCAGCCCCCTAGCGGGGAACACCGGGGAGCTGTTTTTT
CDR3aa: CASSPLAGNTGELFF

d_gene: TRBD1
v_gene: TRBV7-2
abundance: many
j_gene: TRBJ1-5
CDR3nt: TGTGCCAGCAGCGCGGGACAGCATCGGCCCCAGCATTTT
CDR3aa: CASSAGQHRPQHF

d_gene: NA
v_gene: TRBV7-2
abundance: many
j_gene: TRBJ2-1
CDR3nt: TGTGCCAGCGGGGCGGCCCCCGAGCAGTTCTTC
CDR3aa: CASGAAPEQFF

d_gene: NA
v_gene: TRBV9
abundance: many
j_gene: TRBJ2-3
CDR3nt: TGTGCCAGCAGCGTAGCTTTTGGGAGCACAGATACGCAGTATTTT
CDR3aa: CASSVAFGSTDTQYF

d_gene: NA
v_gene: TRBV7-8
abundance: many
j_gene: TRBJ1-1
CDR3nt: TGTGCCAGCAGCAATAGTCAGGGGGAAGCTTTCTTT
CDR3aa: CASSNSQGEAFF

d_gene: NA
v_gene: TRBV28
abundance: few
j_gene: TRBJ2-1
CDR3nt: TGTGCCAGCAGTCCCTTGGTTAGCGGCTGGGAGGGGGAGTTCTTC
CDR3aa: CASSPLVSGWEGEFF

d_gene: NA
v_gene: TRBV20-1
abundance: NA
j_gene: TRBJ1-2
CDR3nt: TGCAGTGCTAGAGGCTCGGGACGGACCGATGGCTACAACTTC
CDR3aa: CSARGSGRTDGYNF

d_gene: NA
v_gene: TRBV7-2
abundance: many
j_gene: TRBJ2-3
CDR3nt: TGTGCGAGCATGCGGAGCTACGCAGATACGCAGTATTTT
CDR3aa: CASMRSYADTQYF

d_gene: TRBD2
v_gene: TRBV20-1
abundance: many
j_gene: TRBJ2-5
CDR3nt: TGCAGTGCTACCCTCCAGCGGGGAGGGGAGACCCAGTACTTC
CDR3aa: CSATLQRGGETQYF

d_gene: NA
v_gene: TRBV5-1
abundance: many
j_gene: TRBJ2-1
CDR3nt: TGCGCCAGCAGCCTCCCCTTGGACTCAAGCTCCTACAATGAGCAGTTCTTC
CDR3aa: CASSLPLDSSSYNEQFF

d_gene: NA
v_gene: TRBV15
abundance: many
j_gene: TRBJ2-1
CDR3nt: TGTGCCACCAGCAGAGATCCTAAAGATGAGCAGTTCTTC
CDR3aa: CATSRDPKDEQFF

d_gene: NA
v_gene: TRBV10-3
abundance: many
j_gene: TRBJ1-1
CDR3nt: TGTGCCATCAGTGAGTCAGACAGGCCGAACACTGAAGCTTTCTTT
CDR3aa: CAISESDRPNTEAFF

d_gene: NA
v_gene: TRBV9
abundance: many
j_gene: TRBJ1-6
CDR3nt: TGTGCCAGCAGCGTGACTGACAAGGGGTTTGGGTCACCCCTCCACTTT
CDR3aa: CASSVTDKGFGSPLHF

d_gene: NA
v_gene: TRBV12-5
abundance: many
j_gene: TRBJ2-1
CDR3nt: TGTGCTAGTGGTTTGGGTTACTACAATGAGCAGTTCTTC
CDR3aa: CASGLGYYNEQFF

d_gene: NA
v_gene: TRBV20-1
abundance: many
j_gene: TRBJ2-5
CDR3nt: TGCAGTGCTGCCCGGTGGGCAGCGACCCAGTACTTC
CDR3aa: CSAARWAATQYF

d_gene: TRBD2
v_gene: TRBV4-1
abundance: many
j_gene: TRBJ2-3
CDR3nt: TGCGCCAGCAGCCAAGATAACGCTAGCGGGAGCACAGATACGCAGTATTTT
CDR3aa: CASSQDNASGSTDTQYF

d_gene: NA
v_gene: TRBV7-2
abundance: few
j_gene: TRBJ1-2
CDR3nt: TGTGTCAGCAGCACCCCCCCCACCCATGGCTACACCTTC
CDR3aa: CVSSTPPTHGYTF

d_gene: NA
v_gene: TRBV7-2
abundance: many
j_gene: TRBJ2-1
CDR3nt: TGTGCCAGCAGCTATGGCGGATCTGTGGATGAGCAGTTCTTC
CDR3aa: CASSYGGSVDEQFF

d_gene: TRBD2
v_gene: TRBV28
abundance: few
j_gene: TRBJ2-7
CDR3nt: TGTGCCAGCAGGGTCGGACTAGCGGGATCGATATCATACGAGCAGTACTTC
CDR3aa: CASRVGLAGSISYEQYF

d_gene: TRBD1
v_gene: TRBV10-3
abundance: many
j_gene: TRBJ2-1
CDR3nt: TGTGCCATCAGTGCGAAACAAACAGGGGCCGGGCAGTTCTTC
CDR3aa: CAISAKQTGAGQFF

d_gene: TRBD1
v_gene: TRBV20-1
abundance: many
j_gene: TRBJ2-3
CDR3nt: TGCAGTGCTCGTGGACAGGGCAGTCTTACTAGCACAGATACGCAGTATTTT
CDR3aa: CSARGQGSLTSTDTQYF

d_gene: TRBD2
v_gene: TRBV3-1
abundance: NA
j_gene: TRBJ2-1
CDR3nt: TGTGCCAGCAGCCAACTAAGCGGGAGGACGGATTACAATGAGCAGTTCTTC
CDR3aa: CASSQLSGRTDYNEQFF

d_gene: NA
v_gene: TRBV3-1
abundance: many
j_gene: TRBJ1-5
CDR3nt: TGTGCCAGCAGCCAAAGAGGCACGAATCAGCCCCAGCATTTT
CDR3aa: CASSQRGTNQPQHF

d_gene: NA
v_gene: TRBV7-9
abundance: many
j_gene: TRBJ1-5
CDR3nt: TGTGCCAGCAGCTTAGAGGGGGGCAGGGGTGACAATCAGCCCCAGCATTTT
CDR3aa: CASSLEGGRGDNQPQHF

d_gene: TRBD2
v_gene: TRBV7-9
abundance: many
j_gene: TRBJ2-1
CDR3nt: TGTGCCAGCAGCTCCAGTGCGGGAGCCAACTACAATGAGCAGTTCTTC
CDR3aa: CASSSSAGANYNEQFF

d_gene: NA
v_gene: TRBV6-5
abundance: many
j_gene: TRBJ2-2
CDR3nt: TGTGCCAGCGCTGGGCGGGCGAACACCGGGGAGCTGTTTTTT
CDR3aa: CASAGRANTGELFF

d_gene: NA
v_gene: TRBV24-1
abundance: many
j_gene: TRBJ2-2
CDR3nt: TGTGCCACCAGTGATTTGATCCCCGGGGAGCTGTTTTTT
CDR3aa: CATSDLIPGELFF

d_gene: NA
v_gene: TRBV7-9
abundance: many
j_gene: TRBJ2-2
CDR3nt: TGTGCCAGCAGCTATTTAAGTGCACCGAACACCGGGGAGCTGTTTTTT
CDR3aa: CASSYLSAPNTGELFF

d_gene: NA
v_gene: TRBV11-2
abundance: many
j_gene: TRBJ2-2
CDR3nt: TGTGCCAGCAGCTTATGGTCGGTGAACACCGGGGAGCTGTTTTTT
CDR3aa: CASSLWSVNTGELFF

d_gene: NA
v_gene: TRBV6-1
abundance: few
j_gene: TRBJ2-7
CDR3nt: TGTGCCAGCAGTGATCGGACAGCGAATTCCTACGAGCAGTACTTC
CDR3aa: CASSDRTANSYEQYF

d_gene: NA
v_gene: TRBV5-1
abundance: many
j_gene: TRBJ2-3
CDR3nt: TGCGCCAGCAGCTTGGGAGCGCAGAAGCACACAGATACGCAGTATTTT
CDR3aa: CASSLGAQKHTDTQYF

d_gene: TRBD1
v_gene: TRBV15
abundance: many
j_gene: TRBJ1-5
CDR3nt: TGTGCCACCAGCAGATCCAAGACAGGGTTCGGTCAGCCCCAGCATTTT
CDR3aa: CATSRSKTGFGQPQHF

d_gene: NA
v_gene: TRBV2
abundance: NA
j_gene: TRBJ2-3
CDR3nt: TGTGCCAGCAGTGAAGCAACATCCACGCAGTATTTT
CDR3aa: CASSEATSTQYF

d_gene: NA
v_gene: TRBV4-3
abundance: many
j_gene: TRBJ1-3
CDR3nt: TGCGCCAGCAGCCAAGATCATGAGGCTGGAAACACCATATATTTT
CDR3aa: CASSQDHEAGNTIYF

d_gene: NA
v_gene: TRBV27
abundance: many
j_gene: TRBJ2-5
CDR3nt: TGTGCCAGCAGTTATTGGGAGGCGGGAAGGGAGACCCAGTACTTC
CDR3aa: CASSYWEAGRETQYF

d_gene: NA
v_gene: TRBV12-3/TRBV12-4
abundance: many
j_gene: TRBJ2-2
CDR3nt: TGTGCCAGCCAGGAGGGCCGCACCGGGGAGCTGTTTTTT
CDR3aa: CASQEGRTGELFF

d_gene: NA
v_gene: TRBV20-1
abundance: NA
j_gene: TRBJ2-7
CDR3nt: TGCAGTGCTCCCTCCGGTGGAGGGGGCCACTCCTACGAGCAGTACTTC
CDR3aa: CSAPSGGGGHSYEQYF

d_gene: NA
v_gene: TRBV12-3/TRBV12-4
abundance: many
j_gene: TRBJ2-2
CDR3nt: TGTGCCAGCAGGTCCGGGCCTCAAACCGGGGAGCTGTTTTTT
CDR3aa: CASRSGPQTGELFF

d_gene: TRBD2
v_gene: TRBV7-2
abundance: many
j_gene: TRBJ2-7
CDR3nt: TGTGCCAGCAGTCTTATTAGCGGGAGGACCCACGAGCAGTACTTC
CDR3aa: CASSLISGRTHEQYF

d_gene: TRBD1
v_gene: TRBV6-5
abundance: many
j_gene: TRBJ1-2
CDR3nt: TGTGCCAGCAGTACTACAGGGGATTATGGCTACACCTTC
CDR3aa: CASSTTGDYGYTF

d_gene: NA
v_gene: TRBV4-2
abundance: many
j_gene: TRBJ2-7
CDR3nt: TGTGCCAGCAGCCAATTGACCTTCTACGAGCAGTACTTC
CDR3aa: CASSQLTFYEQYF